One and the same sample provided the 31 T cell receptor beta chains below, sequenced in a study of Ad26.COV2.S vaccination and SARS-CoV-2 variants. Profiled with immunoSEQ multiplex PCR; TCRdb holds only in-frame clones, not every one. The sample holds approximately 480,000 clones, around 88% seen once. Treatment in this sample: some 20 received Ad26.COV2.S at low or high dose, single or two shots; several received placebo; per-sample allocation not given. Each sample was drawn 63 days after the first injection (of vaccine or placebo). The material was peripheral blood, obtained in a trial of Ad26.COV2.S vaccine versus placebo. The receptors were sampled from a person aged 18 to 65 who received the Ad26.COV2.S COVID-19 vaccine or a placebo.

The CDR3 DNA reads TGTGCCATCGAAGGGCTGAGCACAGATACGCAGTATTTT. Translating it yields CAIEGLSTDTQYF. V and J are TRBV6-5 and TRBJ2-3, with D unresolved. CDR3 length: 13 amino acids. CDR1 and CDR2 (germline): MNHEY, SVGAGI. V was clipped by 10 bases and J by 0 bases, with 11 bases between them.

There are many counts of this clone. The sample contains more than one DNA sequence encoding this CDR3. The V gene is TRBV3-1 (or the pseudogene TRBV3-2), the J gene TRBJ2-2; no clear D gene. The V gene's germline CDR1 is LGHDT and CDR2 YNNKEL (reference sequence). Trimming took off 4 bases at V and 1 base at J, with 1 base between the two ends. The CDR3 is 12 residues long. The CDR3 DNA reads as TGTGCCAGCAGCCTGAACACCGGGGAGCTGTTTTTT. Residues: CASSLNTGELFF.

The CDR3 DNA is TGTGCCTGGAGTGTACCCGGGATGCTAGGCCAGCCCCAGCATTTT. Translated, it gives CAWSVPGMLGQPQHF. The V gene is TRBV30, the J gene TRBJ1-5; unclear D gene. This CDR3 comprises 15 residues. V was trimmed by 0 bases and J by 7 bases, leaving 16 bases between them. Germline assignment: CDR1 GTSNPN and CDR2 SVGIG (reference sequence).

This clone has only one observation. The chain employs TRBV29-1 and TRBJ2-1; TRBD2 matches 10 bases. Germline V lookup: CDR1 SQVTM, CDR2 ANQGSEA. The CDR3 loop spans 17 amino acids. V gave up 8 bases and J gave up 1 base; unmatched junction bases: 14. CDR3 in amino acids: CSITSGNPAGSYNEQFF. CDR3 nucleotide sequence: TGCAGCATTACTAGCGGGAATCCTGCGGGGTCCTACAATGAGCAGTTCTTC.

The genes are TRBV6-2 or TRBV6-3 and TRBJ1-1, with no clear D. Trimming removed 1 base from V and 1 base from J, with 4 bases in between. Germline-derived CDR1 and CDR2 are MNHEY and SVGEGT. This CDR3 is built from 13 residues. CDR3 nucleotides: TGTGCCAGCAGTTACTTTGCGAACACTGAAGCTTTCTTT. Amino acids: CASSYFANTEAFF.

This clone was seen only once. The rearrangement joins TRBV28 to TRBJ1-6; TRBD1 aligns across 11 bases. This CDR3 has 15 residues. V shed 6 bases, J shed 14 bases, and the junction held 12 bases outside the gene matches. Germline assignment: CDR1 MDHEN and CDR2 SYDVKM. For the CDR3, the DNA is TGTGCCAGCAGACACGGGGACAGGGGGGCAATGACCCTCCACTTT. Protein product: CASRHGDRGAMTLHF.

The chain recombines TRBV2 with TRBJ1-3; D is uncertain. The CDR3 runs to 12 residues. In germline, CDR1 is SNHLY, CDR2 FYNNEI. V lost 6 bases and J lost 3, with 6 bases in between. The CDR3, as DNA: TGTGCCAGCAGGGCAGGTGGAAACACCATATATTTT. Amino acids: CASRAGGNTIYF.

The chain joins TRBV5-3 to TRBJ2-3, with D possibly being TRBD2 (6 bases). TRBV5-3 belongs to the ORF category, with a function that is uncertain. V was shortened by 1 base and J by 1 base, with 16 bases between the two germline ends. The CDR3 totals 17 residues. CDR3 amino acids: CARSLSGRTPGTDTQYF. DNA for the CDR3: TGTGCCAGAAGCTTGTCTGGGAGGACGCCAGGCACAGATACGCAGTATTTT.

This clone was detected once. V gene TRBV7-2 combines with J gene TRBJ2-7; 9 nucleotides line up with TRBD2. Trimming took 3 bases from V and 0 from J; bases not matched to a gene: 12. In germline, CDR1 is SGHTA, CDR2 FQGNSA. This CDR3 contains 18 residues. Here the CDR3 reads CASSLFGLAGGVSYEQYF. CDR3 in DNA: TGTGCCAGCAGCTTGTTCGGTCTGGCGGGAGGGGTCTCCTACGAGCAGTACTTC.

The chain couples TRBV19 to TRBJ2-1; TRBD2 matches 14 bases. The CDR3 length is 17 residues. CDR1 and CDR2 from the germline V gene are LNHDA and SQIVND (reference sequence). Trimming cost V 3 bases and J 7 bases; bases outside gene matches: 8. CDR3 bases: TGTGCCAGTAGTATGTCTACTGGGACTAGCGGGAGTAATGAGCAGTTCTTC. It specifies CASSMSTGTSGSNEQFF.

The chain couples TRBV5-1 to TRBJ2-7; the D is unclear. The CDR3 has 13 amino acids. Germline assignment: CDR1 SGHRS and CDR2 YFSETQ. Trimming stripped 3 bases from V and 3 bases from J, with 10 bases between. The CDR3, as DNA: TGCGCCAGCAGCTCCCCAACCCGCTACGAGCAGTACTTC. Residues: CASSSPTRYEQYF.

Remarks on this clone: The same CDR3 also results from other DNA sequences found in this sample. The chain is built from TRBV9 and TRBJ1-5; no reliable D call. CDR3 length: 15 residues. Germline V gene data show CDR1 as SGDLS and CDR2 as YYNGEE. Trimming pared 0 bases from V and 0 bases from J, leaving 7 bases between. The CDR3 loop reads CASSVDGNSNQPQHF. The CDR3 DNA reads TGTGCCAGCAGCGTAGATGGGAATAGCAATCAGCCCCAGCATTTT.

The rearrangement links TRBV11-2 to TRBJ2-7; no reliable D call. Trimming took off 0 bases at V and 1 base at J, with 10 bases between the two ends. CDR1 SGHAT and CDR2 FQNNGV come from the germline V gene. This CDR3 is built from 15 residues. CDR3 protein: CASSLDLGGSYEQYF. CDR3 coding DNA: TGTGCCAGCAGCTTAGACTTAGGTGGTTCCTACGAGCAGTACTTC.

The table lists this clone with a count of one. This chain's CDR3 is CASSPDRGSETQYF. CDR3 coding DNA: TGTGCCAGCTCACCCGACAGGGGATCGGAGACCCAGTACTTC. V and J are TRBV18 and TRBJ2-5, with 8 bases that match TRBD1. The V segment lost 3 bases and the J segment 5 bases; nucleotides outside the gene matches: 5. Germline CDR1 and CDR2: KGHSH and LQKENI. The CDR3 contains 14 residues.

J is TRBJ1-1 and V is TRBV14; D possibly corresponds to TRBD1 (5 bases). This CDR3 comprises 14 residues. V gave up 5 bases and J gave up 1 base, with 11 bases separating them. The germline V gene encodes CDR1 SGHDN and CDR2 FVKESK. CDR3 in DNA: TGTGCCAGCAGCGTCCTAACAGGGAACACTGAAGCTTTCTTT. It codes for CASSVLTGNTEAFF. The full variable domain, its missing parts supplied by reference TRBV14 and TRBJ1-1, is EAGVTQFPSHSVIEKGQTVTLRCDPISGHDNLYWYRRVMGKEIKFLLHFVKESKQDESGMPNNRFLAERTGGTYSTLKVQPAELEDSGVYFCASSVLTGNTEAFFGQGTRLTVV.

The chain links TRBV2 to TRBJ2-7; D is unresolved. Germline-derived CDR1 and CDR2 are SNHLY and FYNNEI. The CDR3 totals 14 residues. The V end was cut by 11 bases, the J end by 1 base, with 18 bases between. In DNA form, the CDR3 reads TGTGCCCCCCCCTTCCCTCCAATTTCCTACGAGCAGTACTTC. The encoded protein is CAPPFPPISYEQYF.

In its sample, this clone was seen many times. V usage is TRBV7-3 and J usage is TRBJ2-7; D ambiguous. This CDR3 has 13 residues. CDR1 is SGHTA, CDR2 FQGTGA, per germline. Deletions cut 4 bases from V and 5 bases from J, with 12 bases between. This chain's CDR3 is CASSSPKKDEQYF. The CDR3 DNA sequence: TGTGCCAGCAGCTCCCCAAAGAAGGACGAGCAGTACTTC.

The V and J genes are TRBV25-1 and TRBJ2-5; tentative D call: TRBD1 (5 bases). The germline V and J ends were trimmed by 11 bases and 2 bases, with 12 bases remaining between them. The CDR3 extends over 12 amino acids. Germline V gives CDR1 MGHDK, CDR2 SYGVNS. This CDR3 reads CASQAPQETQYF. In DNA, the CDR3 is TGTGCCTCACAGGCTCCACAAGAGACCCAGTACTTC.

The V gene is TRBV29-1, the J gene TRBJ2-3; D unclear. The CDR3 is 13 amino acids. The germline V gene has CDR1 SQVTM and CDR2 ANQGSEA. V gave up 3 bases and J gave up 3 bases, with 10 bases separating them. The DNA for the CDR3 is TGCAGCGTTGAGGTGAGAAGGACAGATACGCAGTATTTT. This sequence encodes CSVEVRRTDTQYF.

For this clone: The sample holds other DNA sequences that translate to the same CDR3. This rearrangement joins TRBV5-1 to TRBJ2-5; D is possibly TRBD1 (6 bases). This CDR3 has 13 amino acids. CDR1 is SGHRS, CDR2 YFSETQ, per germline. V was clipped by 4 bases and J by 2 bases, with 9 bases between them. The CDR3 is CASSLQGQETQYF. The CDR3 bases are TGCGCCAGCAGCCTCCAGGGGCAAGAGACCCAGTACTTC.

The chain employs TRBV18 and TRBJ2-3, with 8 bases matching TRBD1. Germline CDR1 is KGHSH and CDR2 is LQKENI. The CDR3 has 15 amino acids. V was clipped by 6 bases and J by 0 bases; unmatched bases: 5. The CDR3 here is CASSDRQGSTDTQYF. CDR3 bases: TGTGCCAGCTCGGATCGACAGGGGAGCACAGATACGCAGTATTTT.

This clone was detected only once. The chain couples TRBV7-3 to TRBJ1-3; TRBD1 aligns across 7 bases. The V segment lost 4 bases and the J segment 1 base; nucleotides outside the gene matches: 13. The length of the CDR3 is 18 residues. From germline, CDR1 is SGHTA and CDR2 FQGTGA. CDR3 DNA: TGTGCCAGCAGCTCAGCCAGGGGGTGCGCAGTATCTGGAAACACCATATATTTT. Amino acids: CASSSARGCAVSGNTIYF.

As regards this clone: Additional DNA sequences in this sample encode the identical CDR3. This rearrangement joins TRBV5-1 to TRBJ2-7, with TRBD2 as a possible D gene (5 bases). V lost 4 bases, J lost 4 bases, and 9 bases lay in between. Germline CDR1 and CDR2: SGHRS and YFSETQ. The CDR3 loop spans 12 amino acids. CDR3 in DNA: TGCGCCAGCAGCCCCCCGGGGTACGAGCAGTACTTC. Amino acid sequence: CASSPPGYEQYF. The whole variable domain, remainder taken from reference TRBV5-1 and TRBJ2-7, is KAGVTQTPRYLIKTRGQQVTLSCSPISGHRSVSWYQQTPGQGLQFLFEYFSETQRNKGNFPGRFSGRQFSNSRSEMNVSTLELGDSALYLCASSPPGYEQYFGPGTRLTVT.

This clone has just one count. The CDR3: CASSGGSNYGYTF. CDR3 sequence (DNA): TGCGCCAGCAGCGGAGGATCTAACTATGGCTACACCTTC. The genes are TRBV5-1 and TRBJ1-2; no clear D gene. CDR1 and CDR2 (germline): SGHRS, YFSETQ. Deletions cut 4 bases from V and 0 bases from J, with 7 bases between. This CDR3 region has 13 residues. Full variable domain (remainder filled in from reference TRBV5-1 and TRBJ1-2): KAGVTQTPRYLIKTRGQQVTLSCSPISGHRSVSWYQQTPGQGLQFLFEYFSETQRNKGNFPGRFSGRQFSNSRSEMNVSTLELGDSALYLCASSGGSNYGYTFGSGTRLTVV.

V usage is TRBV24-1 and J usage is TRBJ1-1; weak D call: TRBD1 (5 bases). The CDR3 has 11 amino acids. Between the trimmed V and J ends, which lost 8 bases and 6 bases, there was a span of 9 bases. The germline CDR1 and CDR2 sequences are KGHDR and SFDVKD. Here the CDR3 reads CATKRGSEAFF. As DNA, the CDR3 is TGTGCCACCAAAAGGGGATCTGAAGCTTTCTTT.

This chain links TRBV5-1 with TRBJ2-3; D possibly uses TRBD1 or TRBD2 (5 bases each). V dropped 4 bases and J dropped 6 bases, with 24 bases sitting between them. The germline gives CDR1 SGHRS, CDR2 YFSETQ. The CDR3 runs to 17 residues. The DNA of the CDR3 is TGCGCCAGCAGCCCGAGATCCGGGACCCGAATGGGGGATACGCAGTATTTT. The encoded protein is CASSPRSGTRMGDTQYF.

The chain couples TRBV14 to TRBJ1-2; D is possibly TRBD1 (5 bases). Germline lookup yields CDR1 SGHDN and CDR2 FVKESK. V lost 5 bases to trimming and J lost 4 bases, with 17 bases between them. The CDR3 is made up of 15 amino acids. This chain's CDR3 is CASSSRRDSLYGYTF. The DNA of the CDR3 is TGTGCCAGCAGCTCCCGACGAGACAGCCTCTATGGCTACACCTTC.

The chain carries TRBV5-1 and TRBJ2-3; TRBD2 matches 7 bases. CDR1 SGHRS and CDR2 YFSETQ come from the germline V gene. CDR3 length: 15 amino acids. V dropped 4 bases and J dropped 0; count of bases not matched to a gene: 5. The CDR3 spells CASSPQRGSTDTQYF. The CDR3 nucleotides read TGCGCCAGCAGCCCGCAGCGGGGAAGCACAGATACGCAGTATTTT.

This clone came up a few times. Compared with germline, one end of the junction differs, possibly owing to a read error. The gene calls are TRBV12-3 or TRBV12-4 and TRBJ1-6, with D possibly TRBD1 on 5 matching bases. This CDR3 comprises 11 residues. This CDR3 is CASRGGTGIYF. The CDR3 DNA follows: TGTGCCAGCAGAGGCGGGACCGGGATTTACTTT.

The rearrangement links TRBV30 to TRBJ1-1; 7 bases are a match to TRBD1. The CDR3 consists of 14 residues. The germline gives CDR1 GTSNPN, CDR2 SVGIG (reference sequence). The junction had 9 bases not matched to a gene; V was cut back by 3 bases and J by 5 bases. Here the CDR3 reads CAWSERGLGTEAFF. The CDR3 DNA reads as TGTGCCTGGAGCGAGAGGGGGCTGGGGACTGAAGCTTTCTTT.

The chain employs TRBV5-1 and TRBJ2-3; 16 bases line up with TRBD2. The germline CDR1 and CDR2 sequences are SGHRS and YFSETQ. Unmatched junction bases numbered 1, after V lost 3 bases and J lost 6 bases. The CDR3 sequence is 15 residues long. The CDR3 sequence: CASSSGLAGGDTQYF. DNA for the CDR3: TGCGCCAGCAGCTCGGGACTAGCGGGAGGGGATACGCAGTATTTT.